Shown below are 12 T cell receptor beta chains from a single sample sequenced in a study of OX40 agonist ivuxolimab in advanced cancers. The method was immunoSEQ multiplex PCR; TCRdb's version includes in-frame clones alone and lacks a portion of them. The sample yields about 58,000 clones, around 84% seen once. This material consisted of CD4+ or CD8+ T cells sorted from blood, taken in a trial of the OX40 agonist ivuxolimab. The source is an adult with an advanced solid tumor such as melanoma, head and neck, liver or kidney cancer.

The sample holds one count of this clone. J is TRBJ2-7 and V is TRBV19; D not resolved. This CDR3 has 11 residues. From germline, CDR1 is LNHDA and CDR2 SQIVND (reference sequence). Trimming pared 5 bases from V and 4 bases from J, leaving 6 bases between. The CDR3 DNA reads TGTGCCAGTAGTGGCCTGTACGAGCAGTACTTC. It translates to CASSGLYEQYF.

DNA of the CDR3: TGTGCCAGCAGAAAAGACAGGTACGAGCAGTACTTC. It codes for CASRKDRYEQYF. The chain couples TRBV2 to TRBJ2-7; tentatively, D is TRBD1 (6 bases). Trimming took off 6 bases at V and 4 bases at J, with 10 bases between the two ends. CDR3 length: 12 residues. Germline CDR1 SNHLY, CDR2 FYNNEI.

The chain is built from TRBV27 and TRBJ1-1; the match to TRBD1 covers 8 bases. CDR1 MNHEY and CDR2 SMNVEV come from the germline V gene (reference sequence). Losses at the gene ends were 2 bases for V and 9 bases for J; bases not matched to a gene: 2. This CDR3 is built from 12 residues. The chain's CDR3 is CASSLRTGKAFF. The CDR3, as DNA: TGTGCCAGCAGTTTAAGGACAGGGAAAGCTTTCTTT.

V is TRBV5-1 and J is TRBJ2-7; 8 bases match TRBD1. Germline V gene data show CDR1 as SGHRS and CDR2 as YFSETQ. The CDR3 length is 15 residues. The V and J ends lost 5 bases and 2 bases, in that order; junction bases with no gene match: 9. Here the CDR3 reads CASSSRTGNTYEQYF. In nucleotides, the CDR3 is TGCGCCAGCAGTTCGAGGACAGGGAACACCTACGAGCAGTACTTC. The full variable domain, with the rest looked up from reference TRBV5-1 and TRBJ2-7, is KAGVTQTPRYLIKTRGQQVTLSCSPISGHRSVSWYQQTPGQGLQFLFEYFSETQRNKGNFPGRFSGRQFSNSRSEMNVSTLELGDSALYLCASSSRTGNTYEQYFGPGTRLTVT.

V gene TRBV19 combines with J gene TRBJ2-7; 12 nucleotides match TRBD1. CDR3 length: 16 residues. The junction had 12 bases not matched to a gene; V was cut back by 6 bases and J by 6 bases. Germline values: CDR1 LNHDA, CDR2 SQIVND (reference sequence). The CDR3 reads CASRKAGTGGFGEQYF. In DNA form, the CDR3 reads TGTGCCAGTAGAAAGGCCGGGACAGGGGGCTTTGGCGAGCAGTACTTC. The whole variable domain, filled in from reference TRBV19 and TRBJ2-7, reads DGGITQSPKYLFRKEGQNVTLSCEQNLNHDAMYWYRQDPGQGLRLIYYSQIVNDFQKGDIAEGYSVSREKKESFPLTVTSAQKNPTAFYLCASRKAGTGGFGEQYFGPGTRLTVT.

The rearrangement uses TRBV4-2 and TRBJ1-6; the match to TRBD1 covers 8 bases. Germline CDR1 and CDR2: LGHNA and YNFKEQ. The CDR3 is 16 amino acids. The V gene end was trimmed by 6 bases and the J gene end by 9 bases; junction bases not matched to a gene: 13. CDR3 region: CASSSGVTGAFSPLHF. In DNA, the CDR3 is TGTGCCAGCAGTAGTGGAGTGACAGGGGCCTTTTCACCCCTCCACTTT.

The DNA for the CDR3 is TGTGCCAGCAGTGCCGACAGGAACTATGGCTACACCTTC. Translating gives CASSADRNYGYTF. This rearrangement joins TRBV27 to TRBJ1-2, with a weak D call TRBD1 (6 bases). The CDR3 spans 13 residues. Trimming pared 5 bases from V and 2 bases from J, leaving 9 bases between. Germline CDR1 is MNHEY and CDR2 is SMNVEV (reference sequence).

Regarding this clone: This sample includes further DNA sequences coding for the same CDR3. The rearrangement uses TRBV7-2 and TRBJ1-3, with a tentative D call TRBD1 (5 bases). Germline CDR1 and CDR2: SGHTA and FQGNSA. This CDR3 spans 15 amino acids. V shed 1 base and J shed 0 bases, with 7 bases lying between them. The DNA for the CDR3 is TGTGCCAGCAGCTTAGGGGGGACCTCTGGAAACACCATATATTTT. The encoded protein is CASSLGGTSGNTIYF.

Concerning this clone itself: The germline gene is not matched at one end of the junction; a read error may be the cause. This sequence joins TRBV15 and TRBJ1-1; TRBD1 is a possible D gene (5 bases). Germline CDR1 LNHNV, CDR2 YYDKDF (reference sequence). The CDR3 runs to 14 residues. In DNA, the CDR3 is TGTGCCACCAGCAGAGATGGGGGGAACTCTGAAGCTTTCTTT. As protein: CATSRDGGNSEAFF.

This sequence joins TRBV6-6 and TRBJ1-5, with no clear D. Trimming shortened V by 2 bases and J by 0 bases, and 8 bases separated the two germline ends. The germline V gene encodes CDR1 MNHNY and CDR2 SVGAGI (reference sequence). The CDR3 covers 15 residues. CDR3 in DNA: TGTGCCAGCAGTTACGGGCAGTATAGCAATCAGCCCCAGCATTTT. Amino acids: CASSYGQYSNQPQHF.

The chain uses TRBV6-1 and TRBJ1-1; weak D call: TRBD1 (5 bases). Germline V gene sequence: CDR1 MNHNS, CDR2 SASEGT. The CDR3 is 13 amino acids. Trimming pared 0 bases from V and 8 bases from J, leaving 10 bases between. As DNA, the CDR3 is TGTGCCAGCAGTGAAGCTGGGGCGGCCGAAGCTTTCTTT. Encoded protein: CASSEAGAAEAFF.

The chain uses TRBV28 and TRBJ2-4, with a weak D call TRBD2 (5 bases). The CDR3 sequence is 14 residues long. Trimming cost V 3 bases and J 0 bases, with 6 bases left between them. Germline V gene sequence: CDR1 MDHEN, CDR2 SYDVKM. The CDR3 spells CASSFSGAKNIQYF. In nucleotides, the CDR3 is TGTGCCAGCAGTTTCAGCGGAGCCAAAAACATTCAGTACTTC.